This T cell receptor (beta chain) was documented in a study of T-cell memory formation after mild COVID-19. Overall study findings and caveats: The authors left the SARS-CoV-2 specificity of second-wave clones peaking on day 37 unconfirmed. CD8+ contracting clones occupied EMRA, while CD4+ ones occupied mainly CM and EM.

Germline CDR1 and CDR2: SGHTA and FQGNSA. CDR3 length equals 16 residues. The ends lost 8 bases at V and 2 bases at J; junction bases unmatched: 7. TCRdb fed the 5' RACE reads into MiXCR, producing one record per CDR3 protein. The table records some 320,000 distinct CDR3 sequences, about 13% of them present only once. Worth noting for this clonotype: The antigen is undetermined.

The TCR originated in a man aged 18 to 29 who had mild COVID-19 (a few samples of this study predate the infection). Cell type and time point are not known. Material: PBMCs or a T cell subset sorted from them (not recorded which). The chain is built from TRBV7-2 and TRBJ2-3; TRBD2 matches at 13 bases. The CDR3 sequence: CASRVTSGGPTDTQYF. CDR3 nucleotide sequence: TGTGCCAGCCGGGTGACTAGCGGGGGGCCCACAGATACGCAGTATTTT. Full variable domain (outside the CDR3, taken from reference TRBV7-2 and TRBJ2-3): GAGVSQSPSNKVTEKGKDVELRCDPISGHTALYWYRQSLGQGLEFLIYFQGNSAPDKSGLPSDRFSAERTGGSVSTLTIQRTQQEDSAVYLCASRVTSGGPTDTQYFGPGTRLTVL.